This TCR beta chain appears in the sequencing data of a study of a mutant IDH1 vaccine in newly diagnosed glioma. Details on this clone: Its antigen is not known.

Time point of the sample: week 11, during vaccination. It was 300 ug of mutant IDH1 20-mer peptide that made up each vaccine dose, given with topical imiquimod. V lost 6 bases and J lost 6; bases outside the gene matches: 6. Germline V gives CDR1 SGHDT, CDR2 YYEEEE. The CDR3 runs 14 residues. Assay: immunoSEQ multiplex PCR; the TCRdb copy retains only in-frame clones and omits some. Of fewer than 150,000 clones detected, under 90% appear once; the ten largest clones hold around 0.61%. The chain recombines TRBV5-6 with TRBJ2-1; 10 positions agree with TRBD1. This specimen consisted of PBMCs, obtained from a glioma patient whose treatment included an IDH1 peptide vaccine. This sequence originates from a woman aged 50 to 60 with glioma. The CDR3 loop is CASTGTGVGNEQFF. CDR3 nucleotides: TGTGCCAGCACCGGGACAGGGGTCGGCAATGAGCAGTTCTTC.